The rows below give T cell receptor beta chains drawn from one sample of a study of beta chain features in type 1 diabetes. Sequencing was performed with immunoSEQ multiplex PCR; in TCRdb, only in-frame clones are kept and a portion is missing. This sample carries about 620,000 clones, 15% to 18% of them seen once, and the ten largest clones take more than 0.08%. The sequenced sample consisted of naive CD4+ T cells from blood. These receptors came from a man between 18 and 29 years old in good health. CDR3s include the opening cysteine and the closing phenylalanine or tryptophan. A D gene is named only where the DNA matches it firmly. Clone sizes are given selectively: once, few, many, or a class where the clone is expanded.

size: few; D: NA; J: TRBJ2-7; V: TRBV25-1; DNA: TGTGCCAGCAGTGAATATGAATACGAGCAGTACTTC; CDR3: CASSEYEYEQYF
size: few; D: NA; J: TRBJ2-6; V: TRBV5-4; DNA: TGTGCCAGCAGCTTGGCCCAAGCCAGCTCTGGGGCCAACGTCCTGACTTTC; CDR3: CASSLAQASSGANVLTF
size: NA; D: TRBD2; J: TRBJ2-2; V: TRBV29-1; DNA: TGCAGCGTTGCGGCTAGCGGGCTCTTCGGGGAGCTGTTTTTT; CDR3: CSVAASGLFGELFF
size: NA; D: TRBD2; J: TRBJ2-7; V: TRBV10-3; DNA: TGTGCCATCCGCGGACTAGCGGGGGGGTTTTACGAGCAGTACTTC; CDR3: CAIRGLAGGFYEQYF
size: NA; D: TRBD1; J: TRBJ2-7; V: TRBV10-3; DNA: TGTGCCATCAGCCTACAGGGGCAGTCCTACGAGCAGTACTTC; CDR3: CAISLQGQSYEQYF
size: NA; D: TRBD2; J: TRBJ2-7; V: TRBV28; DNA: TGTGCCAGCAGTTTCCTCGGACTAGCGGGAATCTACGAGCAGTACTTC; CDR3: CASSFLGLAGIYEQYF
size: NA; D: NA; J: TRBJ2-2; V: TRBV7-2; DNA: TGTGCCAGCAGCTCTCCCCCGCTTTGGGAGCTGTTTTTT; CDR3: CASSSPPLWELFF
size: NA; D: TRBD1; J: TRBJ2-3; V: TRBV29-1; DNA: TGCAGCGTCAACCAGGGGGCAGGCACAGATACGCAGTATTTT; CDR3: CSVNQGAGTDTQYF
size: NA; D: TRBD1; J: TRBJ1-5; V: TRBV28; DNA: TGTGCCAGCAGTCCACGACACTTTTACAGGGGGTACCGGAATCAGCCCCAGCATTTT; CDR3: CASSPRHFYRGYRNQPQHF
size: NA; D: NA; J: TRBJ1-1; V: TRBV6-6; DNA: TGTGCCAGCAGTTTGAAGACGTATTTGAACACTGAAGCTTTCTTT; CDR3: CASSLKTYLNTEAFF
size: few; D: TRBD1; J: TRBJ2-3; V: TRBV4-3; DNA: TGCGCCAGCAGCCAAGAATGGGGACAGGGAGGAACAGATACGCAGTATTTT; CDR3: CASSQEWGQGGTDTQYF
size: NA; D: NA; J: TRBJ1-1; V: TRBV4-3; DNA: TGCGCCAGCAGCTCCACCGGGGGACTGGAAGCTTTCTTT; CDR3: CASSSTGGLEAFF
size: few; D: NA; J: TRBJ2-1; V: TRBV11-2; DNA: TGTGCCAGCAGCTTAATGGGGGGATACAATGAGCAGTTCTTC; CDR3: CASSLMGGYNEQFF
size: few; D: NA; J: TRBJ2-1; V: TRBV9; DNA: TGTGCCAGCAGCGTAGGCCCAGCTAGCGTCAATGAGCAGTTCTTC; CDR3: CASSVGPASVNEQFF
size: NA; D: NA; J: TRBJ2-5; V: TRBV28; DNA: TGTGCCAGCAGTCCCCTCAGGCACGCACAAGAGACCCAGTACTTC; CDR3: CASSPLRHAQETQYF
size: NA; D: TRBD1; J: TRBJ1-2; V: TRBV11-2; DNA: TGTGCCAGCAGCTTAGATCTGACAGGGCTCAGCGACTATGGCTACACCTTC; CDR3: CASSLDLTGLSDYGYTF
size: NA; D: NA; J: TRBJ1-1; V: TRBV11-2; DNA: TGTGCCAGCAGCTTAGATTTCCGGATGAACACTGAAGCTTTCTTT; CDR3: CASSLDFRMNTEAFF
size: NA; D: TRBD1; J: TRBJ1-1; V: TRBV16; DNA: TGTGCCAGCATTACCGGGACAGGGGTGGGCACTGAAGCTTTCTTT; CDR3: CASITGTGVGTEAFF
size: few; D: NA; J: TRBJ1-1; V: TRBV29-1; DNA: TGCAGCGTTGAAACCCGACTTGCGAACACTGAAGCTTTCTTT; CDR3: CSVETRLANTEAFF
size: NA; D: NA; J: TRBJ1-6; V: TRBV5-4; DNA: TGTGCCAGCAGCTTGGGGTGGGGTATCAGCTCCTATAATTCACCCCTCCACTTT; CDR3: CASSLGWGISSYNSPLHF
size: few; D: TRBD2; J: TRBJ2-3; V: TRBV4-3; DNA: TGCGCCAGCAGCCAAAGGTCCTGGCTAGCGGGAGAGGGAGATACGCAGTATTTT; CDR3: CASSQRSWLAGEGDTQYF
size: few; D: NA; J: TRBJ2-2; V: TRBV14; DNA: TGTGCCAGCAGCCGGGACGCGAACACCGGGGAGCTGTTTTTT; CDR3: CASSRDANTGELFF
size: NA; D: NA; J: TRBJ1-5; V: TRBV7-2; DNA: TGTGCCAGCAGCTTAGCGTTGGGTGGCCAGCCCCAGCATTTT; CDR3: CASSLALGGQPQHF
size: many; D: NA; J: TRBJ2-1; V: TRBV19; DNA: TGTGCCAGCTATGGCGGCAACTACAATGAGCAGTTCTTC; CDR3: CASYGGNYNEQFF
size: NA; D: NA; J: TRBJ1-5; V: TRBV15; DNA: TGTGCCACCAGCAGAGGTCCGGAGGGCAATCAGCCCCAGCATTTT; CDR3: CATSRGPEGNQPQHF
size: NA; D: TRBD1; J: TRBJ1-1; V: TRBV5-1; DNA: TGCGCCAGCAGCGCTAAGGACAGGGCGGTAGGCACTGAAGCTTTCTTT; CDR3: CASSAKDRAVGTEAFF
size: many; D: NA; J: TRBJ2-7; V: TRBV14; DNA: TGTGCCAGCAGCCCCCGGGCAGGGCCCTGGGAGCAGTACTTC; CDR3: CASSPRAGPWEQYF
size: few; D: TRBD1; J: TRBJ2-7; V: TRBV25-1; DNA: TGTGCCAGCAGAAGCGACCGGGACAGAGCCTACGAGCAGTACTTC; CDR3: CASRSDRDRAYEQYF
size: NA; D: TRBD1; J: TRBJ1-4; V: TRBV7-9; DNA: TGTGCCAGCAGGGGGAACAGGGGTTCTAATGAAAAACTGTTTTTT; CDR3: CASRGNRGSNEKLFF
size: NA; D: NA; J: TRBJ2-1; V: TRBV25-1; DNA: TGTGCCAGCACCCGGGATGGGCGCTCCTACAATGAGCAGTTCTTC; CDR3: CASTRDGRSYNEQFF
size: few; D: TRBD1; J: TRBJ1-5; V: TRBV7-9; DNA: TGTGCCAGCAGCTTAGGGATGTCGGACAGGGGCAATCAGCCCCAGCATTTT; CDR3: CASSLGMSDRGNQPQHF
size: NA; D: TRBD1; J: TRBJ1-2; V: TRBV9; DNA: TGTGCCAGCAGCGTGGAGCCCGGACAGGGCTCTGGCTACACCTTC; CDR3: CASSVEPGQGSGYTF
size: NA; D: NA; J: TRBJ1-5; V: TRBV25-1; DNA: TGTGCCAGCTCGCCTGGGACTCTTAATCAGCCCCAGCATTTT; CDR3: CASSPGTLNQPQHF
size: NA; D: NA; J: TRBJ1-4; V: TRBV4-2; DNA: TGTGCCAGCAGCCAACTGGGGGATTATGAAAAACTGTTTTTT; CDR3: CASSQLGDYEKLFF
size: few; D: TRBD1; J: TRBJ1-1; V: TRBV19; DNA: TGTGCCAGTAGGAAGGGACAGCTATCCTCTGAAGCTTTCTTT; CDR3: CASRKGQLSSEAFF
size: NA; D: NA; J: TRBJ2-4; V: TRBV28; DNA: TGTGCCACGGGCTTGGCCAAAAACATTCAGTACTTC; CDR3: CATGLAKNIQYF
size: few; D: TRBD2; J: TRBJ2-7; V: TRBV7-2; DNA: TGTGCCAGCAGCTCGTCTAGCGGGAGGATGTACGAGCAGTACTTC; CDR3: CASSSSSGRMYEQYF
size: few; D: TRBD1; J: TRBJ2-3; V: TRBV14; DNA: TGTGCCAGCAGCCAAGCGATCAGGGGGCTCACAGATACGCAGTATTTT; CDR3: CASSQAIRGLTDTQYF
size: NA; D: NA; J: TRBJ2-3; V: TRBV21-1; DNA: TGTGCCAGCAGCAACGGGGGGGGACCACAAGGGTGCACAGATACGCAGTATTTT; CDR3: CASSNGGGPQGCTDTQYF
size: NA; D: NA; J: TRBJ1-2; V: TRBV11-2; DNA: TGTGCCAGCAGCACAGGGTTCTATGGCTACACCTTC; CDR3: CASSTGFYGYTF
size: few; D: NA; J: TRBJ2-3; V: TRBV6-6; DNA: TGTGCCAGCAGTTCGTCGAACAGGGTAGATACGCAGTATTTT; CDR3: CASSSSNRVDTQYF
size: NA; D: TRBD2; J: TRBJ2-1; V: TRBV9; DNA: TGTGCCAGCAGCGCCGGGGAGGGCAGGAGACCTTCTGGCCGCAATGAGCAGTTCTTC; CDR3: CASSAGEGRRPSGRNEQFF
size: NA; D: TRBD1; J: TRBJ2-3; V: TRBV7-9; DNA: TGTGCCAGCAGCCTCCCTACAGGGGCCACAGATACGCAGTATTTT; CDR3: CASSLPTGATDTQYF
size: NA; D: NA; J: TRBJ2-7; V: TRBV28; DNA: TGTGCCAGCAGGACCGGGATCCTCTACGAGCAGTACTTC; CDR3: CASRTGILYEQYF
size: NA; D: TRBD1; J: TRBJ1-2; V: TRBV7-3; DNA: TGTGCCAGCAGCTCGACAGGGGACGGTGGCTACACCTTC; CDR3: CASSSTGDGGYTF
size: NA; D: TRBD1; J: TRBJ1-2; V: TRBV5-1; DNA: TGCGCCAGCACCCAACGGGACAGGACCTATGGCTACACCTTC; CDR3: CASTQRDRTYGYTF
size: few; D: NA; J: TRBJ1-1; V: TRBV29-1; DNA: TGCAGCGTTGGAGCACAGGGATGGGATACTGAAGCTTTCTTT; CDR3: CSVGAQGWDTEAFF
size: few; D: NA; J: TRBJ1-5; V: TRBV15; DNA: TGTGCCACCAGCAGAGACCACGGAGGGCAGGGAGGTAATCAGCCCCAGCATTTT; CDR3: CATSRDHGGQGGNQPQHF
size: NA; D: NA; J: TRBJ2-2; V: TRBV19; DNA: TGTGCCAGTAGTATCCGAAGCGGGGAGCTGTTTTTT; CDR3: CASSIRSGELFF
size: few; D: NA; J: TRBJ1-3; V: TRBV9; DNA: TGTGCCAGCAGCGCCCAACAGGGCTCTGGAAACACCATATATTTT; CDR3: CASSAQQGSGNTIYF
size: few; D: TRBD1; J: TRBJ2-7; V: TRBV6-5; DNA: TGTGCCAGCAGTTACGGCGGGACAGGGGTCTACGAGCAGTACTTC; CDR3: CASSYGGTGVYEQYF
size: few; D: NA; J: TRBJ1-5; V: TRBV29-1; DNA: TGCAGCCCGGGGTGGTGCAATCAGCCCCAGCATTTT; CDR3: CSPGWCNQPQHF
size: NA; D: NA; J: TRBJ1-1; V: TRBV7-8; DNA: TGTGCCAGCAGCTTAGCGAGAGCGAACACTGAAGCTTTCTTT; CDR3: CASSLARANTEAFF
size: NA; D: NA; J: TRBJ1-2; V: TRBV7-3; DNA: TGTGCCAGCAGCCAAGGCCGGGGGCGGTACGGCTACACCTTC; CDR3: CASSQGRGRYGYTF